This T cell receptor (beta chain) was found in a study of blood T cells in healthy people across ages. In this sample, this clonotype turned up many times. Deletions cut 5 bases from V and 7 bases from J, with 9 bases between. Germline CDR1 and CDR2: SEHNR and FQNEAQ (reference sequence). The CDR3 is made up of 13 amino acids. Healthy Russian Caucasian donors spanned ages about 6 to 100 years. With a J-beta primer mix and a sample-barcoded 5' primer, a second PCR ran roughly 6 to 11 cycles. TCRdb re-analysed the 5' RACE reads in MiXCR, keeping a single row per CDR3 protein. This sample yields 450,000 to 650,000 distinct CDR3 sequences, of which less than 25% are seen a single time; approximately 10% belongs to the top ten. These data were likewise used in another study, on T cells of mothers and their children.

The sequenced sample consisted of blood. This sequence joins TRBV7-9 and TRBJ1-6; D perhaps matches TRBD1 (5 bases). The receptor was isolated from a boy between 10 and 17 years old in good health. The CDR3 spells CASSDGGNSPLHF. Here the CDR3 DNA reads TGTGCCAGCAGCGATGGGGGGAATTCACCCCTCCACTTT.